A single sample is the source of the 17 T cell receptor beta chains below, sequenced in a study of blood T cell repertoires in COVID-19. The data were produced by immunoSEQ multiplex PCR, yet TCRdb's version contains in-frame clones alone and is incomplete. This sample has more than 150,000 clones, with roughly 80% found just once. Sequenced: peripheral blood. These TCRs come from a man aged 55 to 70 with acute or convalescent COVID-19.

The chain has TRBV7-2 and TRBJ1-6; TRBD1 is a possible D gene (6 bases). The CDR3 sequence is 16 residues long. V lost 4 bases, J lost 4 bases, and 14 bases lay in between. Germline CDR1 reads SGHTA; CDR2 reads FQGNSA. In DNA, the CDR3 is TGTGCCAGCAGCTCCCGCGTTACAGGGTATAATTCACCCCTCCACTTT. It specifies CASSSRVTGYNSPLHF.

This chain joins TRBV19 and TRBJ1-3, with D uncertain. Trimming took 5 bases from V and 0 from J, leaving 11 bases between them. Germline assignment: CDR1 LNHDA and CDR2 SQIVND (reference sequence). The length of the CDR3 is 15 residues. The CDR3 reads CASSPDGLSGNTIYF. Here the CDR3 DNA reads TGTGCCAGTAGTCCCGACGGACTCTCTGGAAACACCATATATTTT.

This sequence joins TRBV5-6 and TRBJ1-4; 10 bases fit TRBD1. V dropped 5 bases and J dropped 7; count of bases not matched to a gene: 17. Germline CDR1 is SGHDT and CDR2 is YYEEEE. The CDR3 is made up of 18 amino acids. The CDR3 DNA reads as TGTGCCAGCAGTTCATCGACAGGGGGCCTCGGGGCTGGTGAAAAACTGTTTTTT. This codes for CASSSSTGGLGAGEKLFF.

The J gene is TRBJ1-2, the V gene TRBV7-9; TRBD1 is a possible D gene (6 bases). This CDR3 has 17 amino acids. V lost 1 base and J 2 bases, leaving 17 bases between the germline ends. Germline values: CDR1 SEHNR, CDR2 FQNEAQ (reference sequence). CDR3 residues: CASSLDRSGAENYGYTF. The CDR3, as DNA: TGTGCCAGCAGCTTAGATCGTTCAGGGGCCGAGAACTATGGCTACACCTTC.

This clone occurred a few times. The chain employs TRBV5-4 and TRBJ2-3, with 11 positions matching TRBD2. The CDR3 consists of 17 residues. V was pared by 1 base and J by 6 bases, with 10 bases of the junction left unmatched. Per germline, CDR1 SGHNT and CDR2 YYREEE (reference sequence). CDR3 nucleotides: TGTGCCAGCAGCTTGAACAATAGCGGGAGGGCCTCGGATACGCAGTATTTT. It is translated as CASSLNNSGRASDTQYF. Variable domain in full (rest from reference TRBV5-4 and TRBJ2-3): ETGVTQSPTHLIKTRGQQVTLRCSSQSGHNTVSWYQQALGQGPQFIFQYYREEENGRGNFPPRFSGLQFPNYSSELNVNALELDDSALYLCASSLNNSGRASDTQYFGPGTRLTVL.

The CDR3 nucleotides are TGTGCCAGCAGCTTATCAGGGGGTTGGAACGAGCAGTACTTC. This encodes CASSLSGGWNEQYF. The chain carries TRBV7-8 and TRBJ2-7, with 7 bases lining up with TRBD1. Per the germline V gene, CDR1 is SGHVS and CDR2 is FQNEAQ. The V segment lost 2 bases and the J segment 5 bases; nucleotides outside the gene matches: 6. The CDR3 is 14 amino acids.

V usage is TRBV11-2 and J usage is TRBJ1-1; D is perhaps TRBD1 (6 bases). Trimming left V 5 bases short and J 6 bases short, with 7 bases between. The germline V gene has CDR1 SGHAT and CDR2 FQNNGV. The CDR3 is 11 residues long. The CDR3 spells CASSQGPEAFF. The CDR3 region has the DNA TGTGCCAGCAGCCAGGGGCCTGAAGCTTTCTTT.

The V gene is TRBV6-1, the J gene TRBJ1-4; D unclear. The V and J ends lost 1 base and 2 bases respectively, with 5 bases between them. The CDR3 runs to 14 residues. Per germline, CDR1 MNHNS and CDR2 SASEGT. The CDR3 DNA is TGTGCCAGCAGTGAAGGGGCCACTAATGAAAAACTGTTTTTT. This codes for CASSEGATNEKLFF.

The chain recombines TRBV10-3 with TRBJ1-2; D unresolved. The CDR3 contains 15 residues. Germline CDR1 reads ENHRY; CDR2 reads SYGVKD. Deletions cut 10 bases from V and 8 bases from J, with 26 bases between. CDR3 loop: CATWTRRQGFGGYTF. The DNA of the CDR3 is TGTGCCACCTGGACTCGGAGACAAGGGTTCGGGGGCTACACCTTC.

As to this clone: One end of the junction is discordant with germline, which a read error may explain. The V gene is TRBV19, the J gene TRBJ2-1, with 9 nucleotides matching TRBD2. The CDR3 sequence is 12 residues long. CDR1 and CDR2 (germline): LNHDA, SQIVND (reference sequence). The DNA of the CDR3 is TGTGCCAGTACCAGCGGGGGGTCGGCTCAGGTCTTC. Translating gives CASTSGGSAQVF.

The chain links TRBV5-4 to TRBJ2-2, with 10 bases that match TRBD1. The germline V gene encodes CDR1 SGHNT and CDR2 YYREEE (reference sequence). Trimming removed 5 bases from V and 1 base from J; junction bases left unmatched: 5. The CDR3 is 16 residues long. The CDR3 sequence is CASRPGQGGNTGELFF. The CDR3, as DNA: TGTGCCAGCAGACCCGGACAGGGGGGGAACACCGGGGAGCTGTTTTTT.

The rearrangement links TRBV12-3 or TRBV12-4 to TRBJ2-4; D is uncertain. The V gene lost 4 bases and the J gene lost 1 base, with 2 bases spanning the gap. The CDR3 totals 12 residues. CDR3 in amino acids: CASSSAKNIQYF. In DNA, the CDR3 is TGTGCCAGCAGTTCGGCCAAAAACATTCAGTACTTC.

The rearrangement uses TRBV5-1 and TRBJ1-2; tentatively, D is TRBD1 (5 bases). Trimming took 3 bases from V and 1 from J, leaving 13 bases between them. The CDR3 spans 15 residues. From germline, CDR1 is SGHRS and CDR2 YFSETQ. CDR3 in amino acids: CASSWGDSLNYGYTF. CDR3 DNA sequence: TGCGCCAGCAGCTGGGGCGACAGTCTTAACTATGGCTACACCTTC. Drawing the rest from reference TRBV5-1 and TRBJ1-2, the complete variable domain is KAGVTQTPRYLIKTRGQQVTLSCSPISGHRSVSWYQQTPGQGLQFLFEYFSETQRNKGNFPGRFSGRQFSNSRSEMNVSTLELGDSALYLCASSWGDSLNYGYTFGSGTRLTVV.

DNA of the CDR3: TGTGCCAGCAGCTCCCAGGGTACCAGGGGCTATGGCTACACCTTC. Translating it yields CASSSQGTRGYGYTF. V and J are TRBV9 and TRBJ1-2, with a tentative D call TRBD1 (6 bases). Germline V gene lookup returns CDR1 SGDLS and CDR2 YYNGEE. The CDR3 contains 15 residues. V was trimmed by 4 bases and J by 4 bases, leaving 17 bases between them.

This clone was detected a few times. V usage is TRBV10-3 and J usage is TRBJ2-7; 9 bases align to TRBD1. CDR3 length equals 16 residues. V was pared by 4 bases and J by 2 bases, with 9 bases of the junction left unmatched. Germline V gives CDR1 ENHRY, CDR2 SYGVKD. The CDR3 DNA is TGTGCCATCAGTGGAGCCCGGGACAGGGCTCCCTACGAGCAGTACTTC. Translation: CAISGARDRAPYEQYF.

This rearrangement joins TRBV24-1 to TRBJ2-1; 10 positions agree with TRBD2. Germline V lookup: CDR1 KGHDR, CDR2 SFDVKD. The trim removed 6 bases at V and 6 bases at J, leaving 10 bases unmatched. The CDR3 is 16 amino acids. CDR3 amino acids: CATSPGWSGRANEQFF. The CDR3 nucleotides read TGTGCCACCAGTCCCGGTTGGAGCGGGAGGGCCAATGAGCAGTTCTTC.

The chain uses TRBV2 and TRBJ2-7; 9 bases align to TRBD1. Per germline, CDR1 SNHLY and CDR2 FYNNEI. Losses at the gene ends were 3 bases for V and 1 base for J; bases not matched to a gene: 4. This CDR3 comprises 15 residues. CDR3 loop: CASSEDRGGSYEQYF. CDR3 in DNA: TGTGCCAGCAGTGAGGACAGGGGAGGTTCCTACGAGCAGTACTTC.